This record concerns one T cell receptor (beta chain) sequence. Mouse germline and gene names are used. The read ends 1 residue early relative to the CDR3; the germline J gene fills the gap. The sample holds other DNA sequences that translate to the same CDR3. Sample time point: mouse harvest day 7 after allogeneic transplant. Each mouse received 10^7 T-cell-depleted marrow cells plus 10^6 splenic CD5+ T cells by tail vein. This CDR3 spans 14 amino acids. V shed 0 bases, J shed 7 bases, and the junction held 7 bases outside the gene matches. Germline CDR1 GKSSPN, CDR2 SITVG. The method was immunoSEQ multiplex PCR; TCRdb's version includes in-frame clones alone and lacks a portion of them. This table holds approximately 1,900 clones, 54% found once. This record comes from a study of tissue T cells after allogeneic stem cell transplantation.

Sequencing was carried out using spleen. The sequence was collected from a female BALB/c mouse given C57BL/6 T cells with graft-versus-host disease after an allogeneic hematopoietic cell transplant. V gene TRBV31 combines with J gene TRBJ2-7; 9 nucleotides align to TRBD2. CDR3 DNA (partial): TGTGCCTGGAGTCTAGATGGGGGGGCGGGGGAACAGTAC. Translated, it gives CAWSLDGGAGEQY. The entire CDR3 reads CAWSLDGGAGEQYF.